This TCR beta chain emerged from a study of resident and recirculating memory T cells in vitiligo. Study overall: Genomic DNA was extracted from whole homogenized samples, with no cell sorting.

Clones were read by immunoSEQ multiplex PCR, and TCRdb kept only the in-frame ones, dropping some. In the table there are tens of thousands of clones, roughly nine tenths of which are singletons. Patients who had received treatment within the previous three months were excluded. Germline CDR1 LGHNA, CDR2 YNFKEQ. Trimming cost V 0 bases and J 2 bases, with 15 bases left between them. This CDR3 has 17 residues. Sample: blood. The TCR comes from a male donor with vitiligo. The chain has TRBV4-2 and TRBJ2-3, with D unresolved. CDR3 nucleotide sequence: TGTGCCAGCAGCCAAGACGTAACGGCAGGCCTCACAGATACGCAGTATTTT. Its translation is CASSQDVTAGLTDTQYF.